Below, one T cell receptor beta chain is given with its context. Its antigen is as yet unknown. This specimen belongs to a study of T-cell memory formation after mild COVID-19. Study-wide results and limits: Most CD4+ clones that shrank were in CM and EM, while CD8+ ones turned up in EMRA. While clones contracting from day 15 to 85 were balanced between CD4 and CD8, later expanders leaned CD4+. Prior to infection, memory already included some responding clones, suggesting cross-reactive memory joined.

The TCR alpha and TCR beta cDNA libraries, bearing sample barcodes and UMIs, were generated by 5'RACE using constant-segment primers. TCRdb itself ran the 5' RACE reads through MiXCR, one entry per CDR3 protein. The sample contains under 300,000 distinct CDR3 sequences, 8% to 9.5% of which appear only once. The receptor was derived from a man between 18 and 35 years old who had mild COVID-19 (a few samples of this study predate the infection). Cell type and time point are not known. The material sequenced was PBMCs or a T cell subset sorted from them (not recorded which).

CDR3: CASSPSGGAQETQYF. Written as DNA, the CDR3 is TGTGCCAGCAGCCCATCGGGGGGGGCCCAAGAGACCCAGTACTTC. The V call is TRBV7-2, the J call TRBJ2-5; TRBD2 agrees at 8 bases. In germline, CDR1 is SGHTA, CDR2 FQGNSA. Trimming took 5 bases from V and 1 from J; bases not matched to a gene: 6. The CDR3 is 15 residues long. Using reference TRBV7-2 and TRBJ2-5 for the parts outside the CDR3, the full variable domain is GAGVSQSPSNKVTEKGKDVELRCDPISGHTALYWYRQSLGQGLEFLIYFQGNSAPDKSGLPSDRFSAERTGGSVSTLTIQRTQQEDSAVYLCASSPSGGAQETQYFGPGTRLLVL.